This T cell receptor (beta chain) was captured in a study of shared clonotypes between healthy human individuals. Naive CD8 cells were CD45RO-negative, positively selected for CCR7, excluding terminally differentiated effector memory CD45RA+ cells. Sequencing was performed with immunoSEQ multiplex PCR; in TCRdb, only in-frame clones are kept and a portion is missing. The sample records some 2,100,000 clones, more than 85% being singletons. This CDR3 comprises 11 residues. Germline CDR1 reads MNHNY; CDR2 reads SVGAGI (reference sequence). The V end was cut by 4 bases, the J end by 8 bases, with 8 bases between.

Sequencing used naive CD8+ T cells from PBMCs. This TCR was sampled from a man between 18 and 35 years old in good health. Some clones in this sample may be carry-over from other donors' samples. The chain employs TRBV6-6 and TRBJ1-1, with a weak D call TRBD1 (6 bases). DNA for the CDR3: TGTGCCAGCAGTTTCGACAGGGAAGCTTTCTTT. It yields the protein CASSFDREAFF.